Given below is one TCR beta chain in context. What antigen it recognizes has not been identified. There are no base qualities to consult, and no much larger clone falls within one base. The collaborating institutions used their own protocols to collect whole blood in K2EDTA tubes. Collaborator samples were shipped for TCRbeta analysis as frozen whole blood, isolated PBMCs, or DNA extracted from either sample type. This specimen comes from a study of blood T cell repertoires in COVID-19 (dated by TCRdb to about 2020). Context from the whole study: Collaborator samples came from the United States, Italy and Spain and covered acute and convalescent phases of COVID-19. A freely available public database, intended as a resource for researchers studying the immune response to SARS-CoV-2, is where the repertoires were released. Deeply sampled blood TCRbeta repertoires from subjects exposed to, actively infected with, or recovered from COVID-19 were included in the dataset. The sample metadata nearly always contained a de-identified subject ID, COVID-19 status, age in years and sex. The samples were drawn from the first 160 participants of the ongoing ImmuneRACE study and from some 1,300 subjects provided by 6 global collaborators. Where available, HLA class I and class II types were taken from metadata supplied by the sample provider and were not determined by assay-based typing. The prospective study material was composed of cDNA or gDNA derived from T cells, B-cell-depleted T cells, or PBMCs.

The paper's findings and limits, for the study overall: The quantity of clinical and demographic metadata differed by source and by participant and was supplied without curation.

TCRbeta CDR3 regions were amplified from genomic DNA by means of the immunoSEQ Assay, a bias-controlled multiplex PCR. Per the authors' processing: The number of nucleated cells in each sample was estimated from the amplification of reference gene primers within the assay. Sequence reads were collapsed and filtered to measure the absolute abundance of every unique TCRbeta CDR3 rearrangement. Productive Simpson clonality was computed per sample as the square root of Simpson's diversity index over productive rearrangements. What TCRdb holds here is the immuneACCESS table cut down to in-frame rearrangements. Part of the clones is not present; checked against another copy, under half of the missing clones reflect an unresolved V gene, and the others are unexplained. That table is the source of V, J and clone size, and D and trimming were worked out from the DNA. The sample has roughly 84,000 clones on record, 65% to 85% of them singletons. The top ten clonotypes cover around 15% of the sample.

The CDR3, from cysteine to phenylalanine, totals 15 residues. Solely the CDR3 DNA is kept, with 45 bases framed from the first base. CDR1 and CDR2, per the germline V gene, are KGHSH and LQKENI. Germline trimming amounts to 4 bases on V and 1 base on J, with 5 as the count of junction bases outside the gene matches. Material: peripheral blood. The receptor was derived from a woman of 80 years or more with acute or convalescent COVID-19. This receptor chain uses TRBV18 and TRBJ2-3, with 7 middle bases fitting TRBD2. At the DNA level, the sequence is TGTGCCAGCTCACTTGACAGCGGGGGCACAGATACGCAGTATTTT. Its protein is CASSLDSGGTDTQYF.